This entry lists 12 T cell receptor beta chains sequenced from one sample in a study of molecular identifiers for immune sequencing clone quantification. TCRdb analysed the PCR reads with MiXCR anew, one entry per CDR3 protein. This sample carries about half a million distinct CDR3 sequences, about a quarter of them seen once, and the ten largest clones take around 0.8%. Sequencing was performed on naive CD8+ T cells from blood, with Jurkat cell RNA spiked in. Noted subset: FACS-sorted CD8+CD4-CCR7+CD45RA+ naive T cells. All receptors come from a human donor in good health. Some libraries in this study had Jurkat cell RNA spiked in.

This chain uses TRBV5-1 with TRBJ1-2; D uncertain. Trimming cost V 0 bases and J 8 bases, with 14 bases left between them. The CDR3 consists of 14 residues. Germline values: CDR1 SGHRS, CDR2 YFSETQ. CDR3 sequence reads: CASSLDRHPAGYTF. The CDR3 DNA reads as TGCGCCAGCAGCTTGGACAGACACCCGGCGGGCTACACCTTC. The full variable domain, rest sourced from reference TRBV5-1 and TRBJ1-2, is KAGVTQTPRYLIKTRGQQVTLSCSPISGHRSVSWYQQTPGQGLQFLFEYFSETQRNKGNFPGRFSGRQFSNSRSEMNVSTLELGDSALYLCASSLDRHPAGYTFGSGTRLTVV.

A few counts support this clonotype. The chain couples TRBV5-1 to TRBJ2-1; D tentatively fits TRBD1 or TRBD2 (7 bases each). Looked up from germline, CDR1 is SGHRS and CDR2 is YFSETQ. There are 17 residues in the CDR3. V was shortened by 4 bases and J by 7 bases, with 24 bases between the two germline ends. CDR3 sequence: CASSPPRQGGSGNEQFF. The CDR3 DNA reads as TGCGCCAGCAGCCCGCCCCGGCAGGGGGGGTCGGGGAATGAGCAGTTCTTC.

This clonotype has only a few counts. The J gene is TRBJ2-5, the V gene TRBV3-1; D uncertain. Germline assignment: CDR1 LGHDT and CDR2 YNNKEL (reference sequence). Trimming removed 0 bases at V and 0 bases at J, with 2 bases between. The length of the CDR3 is 13 residues. The CDR3 region has the DNA TGTGCCAGCAGCCAAGAAAACCAAGAGACCCAGTACTTC. It encodes CASSQENQETQYF.

This clonotype showed up many times. This rearrangement joins TRBV7-6 to TRBJ2-6; D may match TRBD1 or TRBD2 (6 bases each). The CDR3 is 16 residues long. Trimming stripped 1 base from V and 3 bases from J, with 10 bases between. Germline V CDR1 and CDR2: SGHVS, FNYEAQ. CDR3 nucleotide sequence: TGTGCCAGCAGCTTAGTGGGGGGCTTTGGGGCCAACGTCCTGACTTTC. Its translation is CASSLVGGFGANVLTF.

This clonotype was seen repeatedly, ten times or more. This chain joins TRBV7-2 and TRBJ2-3; 10 bases are shared with TRBD2. CDR3 length equals 16 residues. Germline CDR1 reads SGHTA; CDR2 reads FQGNSA. V lost 5 bases and J lost 5; bases outside the gene matches: 10. In nucleotides, the CDR3 is TGTGCCAGCAGCCCCCCGCTAGCGGGAGCCGAAGATACGCAGTATTTT. Its protein product is CASSPPLAGAEDTQYF.

J is TRBJ2-7 and V is TRBV20-1; D remains ambiguous. Deletions cut 0 bases from V and 0 bases from J, with 9 bases between. Germline CDR1 DFQATT, CDR2 SNEGSKA (reference sequence). The CDR3 runs to 14 residues. The DNA for the CDR3 is TGCAGTGCTAGAGAGGTCCATCACTCCTACGAGCAGTACTTC. This translates into CSAREVHHSYEQYF.

This clonotype was seen many times. CDR3 region: CASSLDSQPQHF. The CDR3 DNA reads as TGTGCCAGCAGTCTAGACTCTCAGCCCCAGCATTTT. The V gene is TRBV7-9, the J gene TRBJ1-5; D is uncertain. Germline CDR1 SEHNR, CDR2 FQNEAQ (reference sequence). V was trimmed by 6 bases and J by 6 bases, leaving 9 bases between them. The CDR3 covers 12 residues.

This clonotype has a count of ten or more. V usage is TRBV5-1 and J usage is TRBJ2-5; weak D call: TRBD1 (6 bases). Germline loops: CDR1 SGHRS, CDR2 YFSETQ. Trimming took 8 bases from V and 0 from J, leaving 11 bases between them. The CDR3 has 13 amino acids. DNA of the CDR3: TGCGCCAGTAGAACAGGGTACCAAGAGACCCAGTACTTC. As protein: CASRTGYQETQYF.

This clonotype was seen only a few times. The chain couples TRBV12-3 or TRBV12-4 to TRBJ2-7; TRBD1 might be the D (5 bases). Trimming cost V 2 bases and J 5 bases, with 13 bases left between them. The CDR3 extends over 14 amino acids. In nucleotides, the CDR3 is TGTGCCAGCAGTTTACCCCCGGACATCCACGAGCAGTACTTC. Translation gives CASSLPPDIHEQYF.

The V call is TRBV13, the J call TRBJ1-1, with a possible D match to TRBD1 (5 bases). Per germline, CDR1 PRHDT and CDR2 FYEKMQ (reference sequence). The CDR3 loop spans 14 amino acids. V was pared by 5 bases and J by 10 bases, with 20 bases between. The CDR3 DNA reads as TGTGCCAGCAGCCAGGGATATGGTTTGGTGGGAGCTTTCTTT. This gives the protein CASSQGYGLVGAFF.

Comments on this clonotype: It may be a read error: a sequence one base away is much more abundant. CDR3 nucleotides: TGTGCCAACAGCTTAGTTTCCGCAGATACGCAGTATTTT. Its translation is CANSLVSADTQYF. The genes are TRBV11-2 and TRBJ2-3; D call uncertain. Germline V lookup: CDR1 SGHAT, CDR2 FQNNGV. The CDR3 sequence is 13 residues long.

The genes are TRBV19 and TRBJ2-3; D is ambiguous. CDR3 length: 16 residues. Per germline, CDR1 LNHDA and CDR2 SQIVND (reference sequence). V dropped 7 bases and J dropped 2 bases, with 19 bases sitting between them. CDR3 sequence reads: CASIIPTVESTDTQYF. The CDR3 DNA reads as TGTGCCAGTATTATTCCTACGGTCGAGTCCACAGATACGCAGTATTTT.